This T cell receptor beta chain derives from a study of CD8+ T cells in alopecia areata. The sequencing template was cDNA reverse transcribed from extracted RNA. Sequencing was performed with immunoSEQ multiplex PCR; in TCRdb, only in-frame clones are kept and a portion is missing. This sample carries some 170,000 clones, approximately 52% of them seen once, and the ten largest clones take roughly 17%. About this clone itself: Its antigen is still unknown.

Study conclusions and caveats: An increase in clonality over normal scalp was evident in lesional scalp, especially alopecia totalis/universalis. Tofacitinib delivered significant drops in scalp clonality and in expanded CD8+ clones among the top 100.

The treatment here: oral pan-JAK inhibitor, 5-10 mg twice daily. Sampling of alopecia areata patients yielded lesional scalp punch biopsies as well as peripheral blood. This sequence originates from a human donor with alopecia areata. The input for sequencing was CD4+ T cells sorted from blood, taken at approximately week 56, from a patient treated with tofacitinib.

In DNA, the CDR3 is TGTGCCATCAGTGGAAATTTAAAAGGTCATCAAGAGACCCAGTACTTC. Translation gives CAISGNLKGHQETQYF. The rearrangement links TRBV10-3 to TRBJ2-5; D unclear. The CDR3 is 16 amino acids. The germline V and J ends were trimmed by 4 bases and 2 bases, with 17 bases remaining between them. Germline V gene sequence: CDR1 ENHRY, CDR2 SYGVKD.